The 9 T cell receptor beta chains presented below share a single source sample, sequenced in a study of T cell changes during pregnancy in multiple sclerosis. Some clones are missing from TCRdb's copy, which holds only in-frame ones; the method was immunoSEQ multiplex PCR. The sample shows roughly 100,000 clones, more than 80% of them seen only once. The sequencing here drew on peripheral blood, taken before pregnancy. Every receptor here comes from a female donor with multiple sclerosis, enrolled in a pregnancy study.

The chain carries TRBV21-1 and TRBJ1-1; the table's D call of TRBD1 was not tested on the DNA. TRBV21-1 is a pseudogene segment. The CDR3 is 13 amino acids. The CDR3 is CASSKQGNTEAFF. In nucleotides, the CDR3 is TGTGCCAGCAGCAAACAGGGGAACACTGAAGCTTTCTTT.

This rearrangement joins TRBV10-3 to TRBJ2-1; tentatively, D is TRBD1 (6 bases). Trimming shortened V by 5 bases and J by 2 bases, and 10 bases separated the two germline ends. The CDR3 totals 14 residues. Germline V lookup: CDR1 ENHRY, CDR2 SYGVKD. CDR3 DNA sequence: TGTGCCATCAGTCCAGGGGTAACCTACAATGAGCAGTTCTTC. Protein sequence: CAISPGVTYNEQFF.

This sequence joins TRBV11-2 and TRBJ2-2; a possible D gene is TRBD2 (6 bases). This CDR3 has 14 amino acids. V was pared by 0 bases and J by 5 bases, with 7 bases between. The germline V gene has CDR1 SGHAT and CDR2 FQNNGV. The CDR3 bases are TGTGCCAGCAGCTTAGATCGGGGGACCGGGGAGCTGTTTTTT. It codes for CASSLDRGTGELFF.

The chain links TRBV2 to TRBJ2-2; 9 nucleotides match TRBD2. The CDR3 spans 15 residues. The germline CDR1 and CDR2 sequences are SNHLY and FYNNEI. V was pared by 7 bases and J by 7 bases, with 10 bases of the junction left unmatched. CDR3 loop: CASKGGLAGHGELFF. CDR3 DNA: TGTGCCAGCAAAGGAGGGCTAGCGGGGCACGGGGAGCTGTTTTTT.

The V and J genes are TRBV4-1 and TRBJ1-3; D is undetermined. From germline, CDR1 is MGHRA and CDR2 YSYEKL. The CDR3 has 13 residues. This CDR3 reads CAASRILGNTIYF. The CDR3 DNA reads TGCGCAGCATCGAGGATCTTAGGAAACACCATATATTTT.

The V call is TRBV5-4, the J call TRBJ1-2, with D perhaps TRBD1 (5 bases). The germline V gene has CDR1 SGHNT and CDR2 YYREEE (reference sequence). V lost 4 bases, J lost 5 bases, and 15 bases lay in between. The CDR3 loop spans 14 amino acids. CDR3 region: CASSPGGEFYGYTF. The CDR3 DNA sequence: TGTGCCAGCAGCCCCGGAGGGGAGTTTTATGGCTACACCTTC.

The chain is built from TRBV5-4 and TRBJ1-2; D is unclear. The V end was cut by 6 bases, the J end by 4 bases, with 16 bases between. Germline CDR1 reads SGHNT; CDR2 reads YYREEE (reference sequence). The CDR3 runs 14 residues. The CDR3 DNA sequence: TGTGCCAGCACCCAAACGGGTCGAGGCTATGGCTACACCTTC. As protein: CASTQTGRGYGYTF.

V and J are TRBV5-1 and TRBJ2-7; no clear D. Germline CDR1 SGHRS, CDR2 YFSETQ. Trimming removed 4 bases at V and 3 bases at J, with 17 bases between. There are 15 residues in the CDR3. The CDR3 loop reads CASSIEGGGFYEQYF. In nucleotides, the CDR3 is TGCGCCAGCAGCATAGAAGGTGGCGGATTCTACGAGCAGTACTTC.

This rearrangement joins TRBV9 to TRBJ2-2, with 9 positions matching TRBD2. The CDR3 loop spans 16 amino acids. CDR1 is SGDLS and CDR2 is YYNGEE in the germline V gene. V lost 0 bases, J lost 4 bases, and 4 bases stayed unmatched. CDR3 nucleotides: TGTGCCAGCAGCGTAGATCCTAGCGGGATCACCGGGGAGCTGTTTTTT. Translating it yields CASSVDPSGITGELFF.